This T cell receptor beta chain was obtained from a study of T-cell memory formation after mild COVID-19. The ends were cut back, 2 bases at V and 10 bases at J, with 12 bases in the middle. Germline CDR1 reads SGHDT; CDR2 reads YYEEEE. This CDR3 spans 12 amino acids. TCRdb reanalysed the 5' RACE reads using MiXCR and keeps one entry per CDR3 protein. The sample shows approximately 480,000 distinct CDR3 sequences, around a sixth of them seen only once. The rearrangement links TRBV5-6 to TRBJ2-5; D gene unclear. This TCR was sampled from an adult woman who had mild COVID-19 (a few samples of this study predate the infection). Cell type and time point are not known. The sample consisted of PBMCs or a T cell subset sorted from them (not recorded which). DNA of the CDR3: TGTGCCAGCAGCTTACAGACTGGAAACCAGTACTTC. The encoded protein is CASSLQTGNQYF.